This T cell receptor (beta chain) was sequenced in a study of T cells after yellow fever vaccination. Study-wide findings and caveats: Researchers cautioned that FACS-sorted repertoires could harbor abundant clonotypes contaminating from the bulk population.

Germline-derived CDR1 and CDR2 are SGHDN and FVKESK. The CDR3 is 13 amino acids. V lost 0 bases and J 10 bases, leaving 12 bases between the germline ends. TCRdb ran MiXCR on the 5' RACE reads and lists one entry per CDR3 protein. The sample contains a few hundred thousand distinct CDR3 sequences, approximately 6.8% of which appear only once. With regard to this clonotype: The target antigen is unknown.

The rearrangement uses TRBV14 and TRBJ1-1; no firm D call. The TCR comes from a man aged 25 to 40 who received the YFV17D yellow fever vaccine. The material was CD4+ T cells sorted from PBMCs, obtained on the day of the yellow fever booster vaccination. The CDR3 protein is CASSQDFRRGAFF. CDR3 in DNA: TGTGCCAGCAGCCAAGATTTCCGGCGGGGAGCTTTCTTT.